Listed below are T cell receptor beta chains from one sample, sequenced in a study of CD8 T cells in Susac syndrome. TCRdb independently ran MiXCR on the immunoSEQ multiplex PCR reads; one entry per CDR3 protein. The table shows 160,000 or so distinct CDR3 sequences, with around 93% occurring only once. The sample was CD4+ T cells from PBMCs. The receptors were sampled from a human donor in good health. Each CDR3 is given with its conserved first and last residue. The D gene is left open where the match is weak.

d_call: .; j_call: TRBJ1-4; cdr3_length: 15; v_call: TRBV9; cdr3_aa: CASSVEGWGNGKLFF
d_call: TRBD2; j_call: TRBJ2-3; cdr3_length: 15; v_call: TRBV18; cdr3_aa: CASSSTRGGGDTQYF
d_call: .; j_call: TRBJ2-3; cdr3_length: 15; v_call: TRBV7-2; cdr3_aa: CASSLTRGPEDTQYF
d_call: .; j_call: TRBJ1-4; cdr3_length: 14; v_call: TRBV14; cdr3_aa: CASRGQTTNEKLFF
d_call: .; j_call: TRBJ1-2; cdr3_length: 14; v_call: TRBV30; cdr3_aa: CAWSPPGGAYGYTF
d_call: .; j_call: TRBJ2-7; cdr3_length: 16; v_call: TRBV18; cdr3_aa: CASSPIWTGRAYEQYF
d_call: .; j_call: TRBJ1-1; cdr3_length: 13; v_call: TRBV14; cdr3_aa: CASTGQLNTEAFF
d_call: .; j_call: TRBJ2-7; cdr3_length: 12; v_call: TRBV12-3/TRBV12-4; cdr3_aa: CASSLLGQEQYF
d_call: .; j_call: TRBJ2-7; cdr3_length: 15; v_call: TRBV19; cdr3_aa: CASSKLTGNSYEQYF
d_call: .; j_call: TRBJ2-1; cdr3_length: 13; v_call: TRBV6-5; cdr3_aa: CASSRGLGDEQFF
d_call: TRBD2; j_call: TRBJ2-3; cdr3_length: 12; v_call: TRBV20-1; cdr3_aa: CSANGGADTQYF
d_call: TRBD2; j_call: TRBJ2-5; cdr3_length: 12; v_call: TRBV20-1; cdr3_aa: CSAKRGQETQYF
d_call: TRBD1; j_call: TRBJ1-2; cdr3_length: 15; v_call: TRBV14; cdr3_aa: CASSQVSGQRYGYTF
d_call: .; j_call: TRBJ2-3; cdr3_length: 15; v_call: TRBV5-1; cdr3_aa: CASSLGGPSTDTQYF
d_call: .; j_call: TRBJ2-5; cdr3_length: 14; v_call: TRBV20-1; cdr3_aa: CSARDWRSQETQYF
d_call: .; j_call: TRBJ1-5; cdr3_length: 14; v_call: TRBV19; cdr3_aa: CASSIGRSHQPQHF
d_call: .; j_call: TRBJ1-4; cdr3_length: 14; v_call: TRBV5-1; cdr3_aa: CASSFGTVNEKLFF
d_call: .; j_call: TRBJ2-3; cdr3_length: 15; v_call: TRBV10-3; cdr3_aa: CAISESRGAEDTQYF
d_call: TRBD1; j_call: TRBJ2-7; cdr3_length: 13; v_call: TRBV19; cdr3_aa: CASRRDRNYEQYF
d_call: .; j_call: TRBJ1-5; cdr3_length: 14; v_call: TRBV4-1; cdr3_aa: CASSRTVINQPQHF
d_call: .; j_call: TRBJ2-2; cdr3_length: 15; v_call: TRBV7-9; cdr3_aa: CASRRDPANTGELFF
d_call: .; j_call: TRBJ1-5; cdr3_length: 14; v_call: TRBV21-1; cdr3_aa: CASSKPQEYQPQHF
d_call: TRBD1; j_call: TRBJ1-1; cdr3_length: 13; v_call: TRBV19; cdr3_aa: CASSTTTGTEAFF
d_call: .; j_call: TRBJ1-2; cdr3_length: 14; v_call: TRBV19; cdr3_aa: CASSLLDSNYGYTF
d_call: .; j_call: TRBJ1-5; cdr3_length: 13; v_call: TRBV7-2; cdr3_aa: CASSLRHHQPQHF
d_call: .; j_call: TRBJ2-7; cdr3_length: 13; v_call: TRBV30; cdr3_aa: CAWSLDRSREQYF
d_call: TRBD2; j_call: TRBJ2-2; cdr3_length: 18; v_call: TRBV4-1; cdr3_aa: CASSRGTSGGANTGELFF
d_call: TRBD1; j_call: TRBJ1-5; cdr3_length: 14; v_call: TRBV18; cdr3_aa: CASSSDRQYQPQHF
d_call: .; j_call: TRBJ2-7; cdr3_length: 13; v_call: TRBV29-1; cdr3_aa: CSVGVTTLAEQYF
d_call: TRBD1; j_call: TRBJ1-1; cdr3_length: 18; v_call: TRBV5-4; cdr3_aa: CASSAGQGGNRGDTEAFF
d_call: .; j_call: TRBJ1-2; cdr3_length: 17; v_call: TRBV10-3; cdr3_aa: CAISESLGYPASRGYTF
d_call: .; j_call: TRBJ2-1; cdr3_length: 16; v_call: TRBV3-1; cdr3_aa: CASSPGLLSSYNEQFF
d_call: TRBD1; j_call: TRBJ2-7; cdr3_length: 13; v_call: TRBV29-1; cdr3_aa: CSACPTTGNEQYF
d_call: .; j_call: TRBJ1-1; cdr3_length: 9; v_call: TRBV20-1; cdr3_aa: CSASTEAFF
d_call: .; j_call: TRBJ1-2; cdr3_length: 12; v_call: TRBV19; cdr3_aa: CASSLYRSGYTF
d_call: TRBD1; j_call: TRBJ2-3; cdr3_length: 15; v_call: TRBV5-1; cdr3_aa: CASSLVQGARDTQYF
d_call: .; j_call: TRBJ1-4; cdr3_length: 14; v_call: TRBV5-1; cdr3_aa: CASSPGRPPEKLFF
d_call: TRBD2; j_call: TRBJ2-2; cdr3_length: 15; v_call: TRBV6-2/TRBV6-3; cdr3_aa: CASSPPSGASGELFF
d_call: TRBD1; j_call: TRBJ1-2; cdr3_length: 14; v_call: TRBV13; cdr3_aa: CASSPFSQGVGYTF
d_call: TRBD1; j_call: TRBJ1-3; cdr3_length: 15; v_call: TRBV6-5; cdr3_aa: CASSYMSGQGDTIYF
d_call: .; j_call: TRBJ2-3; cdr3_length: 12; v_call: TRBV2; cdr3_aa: CASSERADTQYF
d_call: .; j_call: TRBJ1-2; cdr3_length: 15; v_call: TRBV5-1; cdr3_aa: CASSLDTGGGYGYTF
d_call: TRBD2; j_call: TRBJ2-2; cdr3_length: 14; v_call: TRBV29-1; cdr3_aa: CSVPSGVYTGELFF
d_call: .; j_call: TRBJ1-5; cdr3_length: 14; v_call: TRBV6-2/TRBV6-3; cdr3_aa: CASSPNGPNQPQHF
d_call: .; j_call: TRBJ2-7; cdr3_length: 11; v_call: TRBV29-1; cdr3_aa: CSVSPRVGQYF
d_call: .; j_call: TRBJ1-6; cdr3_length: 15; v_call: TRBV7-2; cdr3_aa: CASSPVHLYNSPLHF
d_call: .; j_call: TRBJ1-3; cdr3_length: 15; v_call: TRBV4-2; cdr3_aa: CASSLDISSGNTIYF